The 21 T cell receptor beta chains given below trace back to one sample, sequenced in a study of cytomegalovirus exposure and HLA in healthy donors. Profiling relied on immunoSEQ multiplex PCR, and the TCRdb table lists in-frame clones only, not all of them. The sample shows some 170,000 clones, about 89% of them seen only once. The sample was PBMCs. The receptors shown here come from a man aged 30 to 39 in good health and CMV-seropositive.

This clone was seen once. The chain links TRBV7-2 to TRBJ2-4; no reliable D call. The germline V gene has CDR1 SGHTA and CDR2 FQGNSA. The V end lost 1 base, the J end lost 7 bases, and 11 bases lay between the germline ends. This CDR3 has 14 amino acids. The CDR3, as DNA: TGTGCCAGCAGCTTAGTTGCTTCTGGGAACATTCAGTACTTC. Residues: CASSLVASGNIQYF.

The rearrangement links TRBV7-9 to TRBJ1-4, with D perhaps matching TRBD1 (6 bases). This CDR3 has 12 amino acids. Trimming cost V 2 bases and J 8 bases, with 6 bases left between them. Germline values: CDR1 SEHNR, CDR2 FQNEAQ (reference sequence). Here the CDR3 reads CASSLTGEKLFF. CDR3 sequence (DNA): TGTGCCAGCAGCTTAACAGGGGAAAAACTGTTTTTT.

The V gene is TRBV27, the J gene TRBJ2-3; TRBD2 is a possible D gene (5 bases). CDR3 length: 15 residues. Germline V gene lookup returns CDR1 MNHEY and CDR2 SMNVEV (reference sequence). The V end lost 3 bases, the J end lost 1 base, and 11 bases lay between the germline ends. The CDR3 nucleotides read TGTGCCAGCAGTTTGCGGGCGAGCGGCACAGATACGCAGTATTTT. It yields the protein CASSLRASGTDTQYF.

This clone was recorded many times. Written as DNA, the CDR3 is TGTGCCTGGACCCGCCTTCTAACTTCGGGGACCCAGTACTTC. Protein product: CAWTRLLTSGTQYF. The rearrangement uses TRBV30 and TRBJ2-5, with no clear D. The CDR3 length is 14 residues. The V gene lost 4 bases and the J gene lost 7 bases, with 19 bases spanning the gap. Germline V gene lookup returns CDR1 GTSNPN and CDR2 SVGIG (reference sequence).

The CDR3 nucleotides are TGTGCCAGCAGCGTGACGAACACCGGGGAGCTGTTTTTT. It specifies CASSVTNTGELFF. The chain links TRBV6-1 to TRBJ2-2; D gene unclear. The CDR3 is made up of 13 amino acids. Germline values: CDR1 MNHNS, CDR2 SASEGT. Trimming left V 6 bases short and J 0 bases short, with 5 bases between.

This chain links TRBV5-6 with TRBJ2-4, with 10 bases that match TRBD1. The germline CDR1 and CDR2 sequences are SGHDT and YYEEEE. The V and J ends lost 4 bases and 7 bases, in that order; junction bases with no gene match: 8. The CDR3 loop spans 15 amino acids. Here the CDR3 reads CASSAKTGGVNIQYF. DNA for the CDR3: TGTGCCAGCAGCGCAAAGACAGGGGGCGTGAACATTCAGTACTTC.

The genes are TRBV7-6 and TRBJ2-5; TRBD2 aligns across 16 bases. The CDR3 has 18 residues. J gave up 5 bases and V 5 bases, and 11 bases lay outside the gene matches. CDR1 SGHVS and CDR2 FNYEAQ come from the germline V gene. The CDR3 loop is CASSQGTSGRADWETQYF. The CDR3 DNA follows: TGTGCCAGCAGCCAAGGGACTAGCGGGAGGGCCGACTGGGAGACCCAGTACTTC.

V and J are TRBV28 and TRBJ2-7, with D tentatively TRBD1 or TRBD2 (5 bases each). This CDR3 spans 15 amino acids. CDR1 is MDHEN, CDR2 SYDVKM, per germline. V lost 8 bases and J lost 4, with 21 bases in between. CDR3 DNA sequence: TGTGCCAGCGAGATCCCCGGGGCCCTCAATTACGAGCAGTACTTC. Translating it yields CASEIPGALNYEQYF.

The gene calls are TRBV19 and TRBJ1-2; no reliable D call. This CDR3 has 14 amino acids. Trimming cost V 5 bases and J 2 bases, with 12 bases left between them. Germline values: CDR1 LNHDA, CDR2 SQIVND (reference sequence). The CDR3 DNA sequence: TGTGCCAGTAGTCCTAGGAAGGAGAACTATGGCTACACCTTC. Residues: CASSPRKENYGYTF.

This chain connects TRBV28 to TRBJ2-7; the D gene is possibly TRBD2 (6 bases). V gave up 7 bases and J gave up 6 bases, with 22 bases separating them. This CDR3 has 15 residues. The germline V gene has CDR1 MDHEN and CDR2 SYDVKM. CDR3 loop: CASTSTGAGWGEQYF. CDR3 in DNA: TGTGCCAGCACCTCAACGGGAGCGGGTTGGGGCGAGCAGTACTTC.

The rearrangement links TRBV6-1 to TRBJ2-2, with D tentatively TRBD1 (6 bases). Deletions cut 3 bases from V and 4 bases from J, with 9 bases between. Germline V CDR1 and CDR2: MNHNS, SASEGT. The CDR3 spans 14 residues. The CDR3 here is CASSETGGTGELFF. Written as DNA, the CDR3 is TGTGCCAGCAGTGAGACAGGAGGCACCGGGGAGCTGTTTTTT.

This clone turned up a few times. The chain has TRBV6-5 and TRBJ1-5; TRBD1 might be the D (5 bases). The germline gives CDR1 MNHEY, CDR2 SVGAGI. CDR3 length: 14 amino acids. Between the trimmed V and J ends, which lost 6 bases and 7 bases, there was a span of 16 bases. Here the CDR3 reads CASSGGYAWQPQHF. DNA of the CDR3: TGTGCCAGCAGCGGGGGTTATGCGTGGCAGCCCCAGCATTTT.

The V call is TRBV28, the J call TRBJ2-3, with a weak D call TRBD2 (5 bases). The germline gives CDR1 MDHEN, CDR2 SYDVKM. This CDR3 has 15 residues. V lost 6 bases, J lost 2 bases, and 15 bases lay in between. CDR3: CASRTSGLTTDTQYF. CDR3 sequence (DNA): TGTGCCAGCAGAACTTCCGGACTCACCACAGATACGCAGTATTTT.

This chain links TRBV4-1 with TRBJ2-4, with D perhaps TRBD1 (5 bases). CDR1 is MGHRA, CDR2 YSYEKL, per germline. This CDR3 is built from 14 residues. Trimming shortened V by 1 base and J by 5 bases, and 9 bases separated the two germline ends. The CDR3, as DNA: TGCGCCAGCAGCCAAGCAGGGATCGAAAACATTCAGTACTTC. Its translation is CASSQAGIENIQYF.

This sequence joins TRBV29-1 and TRBJ1-1; D remains unclear. Germline V gene sequence: CDR1 SQVTM, CDR2 ANQGSEA. The CDR3 spans 12 residues. V lost 0 bases and J lost 7, with 9 bases in between. CDR3 region: CSVEESRLEAFF. As DNA, the CDR3 is TGCAGCGTTGAAGAATCTAGGCTTGAAGCTTTCTTT.

This clone appeared a single time. The V call is TRBV25-1, the J call TRBJ1-5; possibly TRBD1 for D (6 bases). The V end was cut by 3 bases, the J end by 7 bases, with 19 bases between. Per germline, CDR1 MGHDK and CDR2 SYGVNS. The CDR3 runs 16 residues. The CDR3 DNA reads TGTGCCAGCAGTGATCGAGGGGGGCAGGAGGACCAGCCCCAGCATTTT. Encoded protein: CASSDRGGQEDQPQHF.

This rearrangement joins TRBV23-1 to TRBJ2-2; D gene unclear. TRBV23-1 is known as an ORF, though its function is uncertain. With 2 bases removed from V and 6 bases from J, the gap between germline ends came to 10 bases. The CDR3 is 14 amino acids. CDR3 sequence: CASSQRCCSGELFF. The CDR3 nucleotides are TGCGCCAGCAGTCAACGTTGTTGCTCCGGGGAGCTGTTTTTT.

The chain combines TRBV11-2 with TRBJ2-1, with 8 bases that match TRBD2. V lost 4 bases, J lost 6 bases, and 2 bases stayed unmatched. The CDR3 covers 13 residues. The germline V gene has CDR1 SGHAT and CDR2 FQNNGV. Written as DNA, the CDR3 is TGTGCCAGCAGCTACGGGACTAGCAATGAGCAGTTCTTC. Amino acid sequence: CASSYGTSNEQFF.

Only a few counts were recorded for this clone. This chain joins TRBV2 and TRBJ1-1, with D possibly matching TRBD1 (5 bases). Germline V gene lookup returns CDR1 SNHLY and CDR2 FYNNEI. V lost 3 bases, J lost 4 bases, and 12 bases lay in between. This CDR3 comprises 14 residues. CDR3 protein: CASSDSWGGTEAFF. DNA of the CDR3: TGTGCCAGCAGTGATAGCTGGGGGGGCACTGAAGCTTTCTTT.

The J gene is TRBJ2-3, the V gene TRBV27; D not certain. CDR3 length equals 14 residues. Germline CDR1 MNHEY, CDR2 SMNVEV (reference sequence). V was shortened by 2 bases and J by 1 base, with 7 bases between the two germline ends. CDR3 bases: TGTGCCAGCAGTTTAAGAGGAGGCACAGATACGCAGTATTTT. Translation gives CASSLRGGTDTQYF.

The V gene is TRBV2, the J gene TRBJ2-1, with D unclear. This CDR3 has 14 amino acids. Germline V lookup: CDR1 SNHLY, CDR2 FYNNEI. Deletions cut 3 bases from V and 10 bases from J, with 16 bases between. The DNA of the CDR3 is TGTGCCAGCAGTGAGCTATCCACCGCTACGGAGCAGTTCTTC. Translation gives CASSELSTATEQFF.